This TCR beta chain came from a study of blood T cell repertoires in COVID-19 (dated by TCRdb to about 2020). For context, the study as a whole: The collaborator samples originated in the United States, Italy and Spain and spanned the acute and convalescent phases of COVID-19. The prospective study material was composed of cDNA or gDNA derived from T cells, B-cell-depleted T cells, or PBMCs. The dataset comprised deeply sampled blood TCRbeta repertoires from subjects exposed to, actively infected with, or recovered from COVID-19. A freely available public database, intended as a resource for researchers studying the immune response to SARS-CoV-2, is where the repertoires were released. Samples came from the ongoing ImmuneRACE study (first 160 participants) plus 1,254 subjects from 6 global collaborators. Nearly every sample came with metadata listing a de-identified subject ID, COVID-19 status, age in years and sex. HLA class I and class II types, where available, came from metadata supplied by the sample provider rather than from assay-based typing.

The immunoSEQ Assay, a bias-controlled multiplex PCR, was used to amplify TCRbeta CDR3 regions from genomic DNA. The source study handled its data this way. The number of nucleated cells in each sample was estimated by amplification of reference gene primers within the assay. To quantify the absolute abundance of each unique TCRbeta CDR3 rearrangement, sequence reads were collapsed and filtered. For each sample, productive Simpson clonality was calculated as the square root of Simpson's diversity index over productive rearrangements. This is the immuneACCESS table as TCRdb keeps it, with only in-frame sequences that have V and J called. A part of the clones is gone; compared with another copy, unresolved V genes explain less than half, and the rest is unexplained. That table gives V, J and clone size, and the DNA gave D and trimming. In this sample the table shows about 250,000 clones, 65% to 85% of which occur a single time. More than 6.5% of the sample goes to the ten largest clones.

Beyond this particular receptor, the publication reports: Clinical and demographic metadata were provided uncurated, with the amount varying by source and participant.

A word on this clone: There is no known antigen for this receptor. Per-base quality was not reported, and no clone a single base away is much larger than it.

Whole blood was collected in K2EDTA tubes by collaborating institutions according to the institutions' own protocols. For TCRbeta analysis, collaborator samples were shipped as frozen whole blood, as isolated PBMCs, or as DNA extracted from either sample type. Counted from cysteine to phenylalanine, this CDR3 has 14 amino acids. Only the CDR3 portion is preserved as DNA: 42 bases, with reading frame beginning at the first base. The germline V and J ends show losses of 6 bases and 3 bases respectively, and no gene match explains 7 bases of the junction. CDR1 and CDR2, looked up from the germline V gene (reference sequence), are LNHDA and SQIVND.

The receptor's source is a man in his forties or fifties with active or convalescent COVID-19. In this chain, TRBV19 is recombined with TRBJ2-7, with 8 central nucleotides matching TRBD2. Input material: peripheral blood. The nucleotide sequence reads TGTGCCAGTAGCTCCGGGGCGGGAGGCTACGAGCAGTACTTC. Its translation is CASSSGAGGYEQYF.